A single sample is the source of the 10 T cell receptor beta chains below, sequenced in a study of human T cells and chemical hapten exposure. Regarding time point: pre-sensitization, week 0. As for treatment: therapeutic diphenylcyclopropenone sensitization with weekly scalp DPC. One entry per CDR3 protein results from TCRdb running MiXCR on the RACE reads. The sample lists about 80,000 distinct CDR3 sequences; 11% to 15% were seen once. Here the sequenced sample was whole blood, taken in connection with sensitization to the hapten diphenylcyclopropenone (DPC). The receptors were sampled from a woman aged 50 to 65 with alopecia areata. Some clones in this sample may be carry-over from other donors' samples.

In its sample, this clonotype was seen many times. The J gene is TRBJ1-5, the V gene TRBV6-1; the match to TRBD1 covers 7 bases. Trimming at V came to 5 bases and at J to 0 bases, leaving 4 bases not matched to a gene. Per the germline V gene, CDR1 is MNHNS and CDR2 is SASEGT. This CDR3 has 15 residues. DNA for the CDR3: TGTGCCAGCAGTCCCGGGACAGATAGCAATCAGCCCCAGCATTTT. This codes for CASSPGTDSNQPQHF.

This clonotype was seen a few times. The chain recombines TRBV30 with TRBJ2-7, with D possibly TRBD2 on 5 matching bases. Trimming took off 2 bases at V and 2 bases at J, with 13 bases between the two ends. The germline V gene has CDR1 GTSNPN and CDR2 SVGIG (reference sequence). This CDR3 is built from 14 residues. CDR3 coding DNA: TGTGCCTGGAGTACCTGGACGGGGACCTACGAGCAGTACTTC. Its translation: CAWSTWTGTYEQYF.

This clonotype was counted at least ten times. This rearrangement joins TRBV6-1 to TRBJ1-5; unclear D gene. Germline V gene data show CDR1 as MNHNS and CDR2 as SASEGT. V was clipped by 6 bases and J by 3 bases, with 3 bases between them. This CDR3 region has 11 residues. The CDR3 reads CASRDNQPQHF. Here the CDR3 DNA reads TGTGCCAGCAGGGACAATCAGCCCCAGCATTTT.

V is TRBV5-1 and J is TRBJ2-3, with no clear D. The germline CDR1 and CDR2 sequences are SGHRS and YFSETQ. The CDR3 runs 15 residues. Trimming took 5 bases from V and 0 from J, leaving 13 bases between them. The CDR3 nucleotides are TGCGCCAGCAGTGGCCAGACCTCTAGCACAGATACGCAGTATTTT. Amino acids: CASSGQTSSTDTQYF.

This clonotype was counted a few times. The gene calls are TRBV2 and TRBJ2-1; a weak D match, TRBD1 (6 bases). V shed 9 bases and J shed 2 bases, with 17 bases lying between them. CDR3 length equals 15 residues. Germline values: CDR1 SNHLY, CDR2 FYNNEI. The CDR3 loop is CASKERQEPYNEQFF. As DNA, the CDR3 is TGTGCCAGTAAGGAGAGACAGGAACCCTACAATGAGCAGTTCTTC. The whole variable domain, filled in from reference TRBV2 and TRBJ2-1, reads EPEVTQTPSHQVTQMGQEVILRCVPISNHLYFYWYRQILGQKVEFLVSFYNNEISEKSEIFDDQFSVERPDGSNFTLKIRSTKLEDSAMYFCASKERQEPYNEQFFGPGTRLTVL.

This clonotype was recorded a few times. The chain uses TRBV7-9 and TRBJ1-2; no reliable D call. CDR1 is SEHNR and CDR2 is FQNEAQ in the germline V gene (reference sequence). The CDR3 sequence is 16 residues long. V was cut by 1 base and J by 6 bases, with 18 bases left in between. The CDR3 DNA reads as TGTGCCAGCAGCTTAGACGGACCATTGGGGAGGCATGGCTACACCTTC. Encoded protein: CASSLDGPLGRHGYTF.

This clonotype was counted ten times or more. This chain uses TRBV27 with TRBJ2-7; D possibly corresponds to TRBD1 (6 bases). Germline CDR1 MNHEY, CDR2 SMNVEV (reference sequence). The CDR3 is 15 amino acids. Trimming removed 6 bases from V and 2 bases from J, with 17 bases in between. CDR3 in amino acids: CASRQNRDNPYEQYF. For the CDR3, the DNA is TGTGCCAGCAGACAAAACCGGGACAATCCCTACGAGCAGTACTTC.

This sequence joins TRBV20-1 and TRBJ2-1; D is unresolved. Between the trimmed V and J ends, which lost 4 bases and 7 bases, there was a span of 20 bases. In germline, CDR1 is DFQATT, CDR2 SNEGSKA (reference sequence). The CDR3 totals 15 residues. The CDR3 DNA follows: TGCAGTGCTACTATTCACCAGCCTAGGGCGAATGAGCAGTTCTTC. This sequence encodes CSATIHQPRANEQFF.

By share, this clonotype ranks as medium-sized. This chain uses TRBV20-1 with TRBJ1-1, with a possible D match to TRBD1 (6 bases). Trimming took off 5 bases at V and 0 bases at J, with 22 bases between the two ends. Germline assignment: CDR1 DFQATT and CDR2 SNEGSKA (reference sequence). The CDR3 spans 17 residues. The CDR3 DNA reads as TGCAGTGCTTTAGGGGGGGCGGTGAGGTATTTGAACACTGAAGCTTTCTTT. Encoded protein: CSALGGAVRYLNTEAFF.

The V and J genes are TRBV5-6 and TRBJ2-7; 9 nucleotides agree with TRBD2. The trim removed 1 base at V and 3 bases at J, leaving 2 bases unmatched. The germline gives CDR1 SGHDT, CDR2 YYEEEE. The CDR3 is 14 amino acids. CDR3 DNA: TGTGCCAGCAGCTTGAGCGGGAGGAACTACGAGCAGTACTTC. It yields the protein CASSLSGRNYEQYF.